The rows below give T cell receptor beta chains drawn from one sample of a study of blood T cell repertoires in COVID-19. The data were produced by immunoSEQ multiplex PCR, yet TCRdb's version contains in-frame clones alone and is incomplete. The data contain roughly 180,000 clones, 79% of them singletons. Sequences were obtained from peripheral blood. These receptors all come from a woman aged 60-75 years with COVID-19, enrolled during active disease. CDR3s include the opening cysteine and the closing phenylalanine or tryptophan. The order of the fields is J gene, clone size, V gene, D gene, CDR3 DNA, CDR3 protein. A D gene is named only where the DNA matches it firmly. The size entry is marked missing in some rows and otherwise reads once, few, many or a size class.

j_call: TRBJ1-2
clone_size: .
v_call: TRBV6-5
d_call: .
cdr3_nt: TGTGCCAGCAGGTCAGGGGCCCTCTATGGCTACACCTTC
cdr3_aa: CASRSGALYGYTF

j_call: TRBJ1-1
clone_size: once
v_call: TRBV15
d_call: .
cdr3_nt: TGTGCCACCAGGTGGGAGGCAAACACTGAAGCTTTCTTT
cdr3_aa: CATRWEANTEAFF

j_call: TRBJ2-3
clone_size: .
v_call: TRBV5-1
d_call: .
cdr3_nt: TGCGCCAGCAGCCCGAACCTAGCTAGTGCAGATACGCAGTATTTT
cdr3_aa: CASSPNLASADTQYF

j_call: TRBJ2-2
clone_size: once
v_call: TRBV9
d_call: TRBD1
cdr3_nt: TGTGCCAGCAGCACCGGACAGGGGCGTAGCACCGGGGAGCTGTTTTTT
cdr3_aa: CASSTGQGRSTGELFF

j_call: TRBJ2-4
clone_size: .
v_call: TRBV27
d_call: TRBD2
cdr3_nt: TGTGCCAGTCTGCACCGGGGGGTAGGCAAAAACATTCAGTACTTC
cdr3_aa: CASLHRGVGKNIQYF

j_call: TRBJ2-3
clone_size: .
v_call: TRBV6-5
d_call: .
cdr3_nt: TGTGCCAGCAGCGTTAGGGGGTCCGATACGCAGTATTTT
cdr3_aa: CASSVRGSDTQYF

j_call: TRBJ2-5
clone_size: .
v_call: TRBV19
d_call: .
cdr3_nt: TGTGCCAGTAGTTGGACAACCACTCAAGAGACCCAGTACTTC
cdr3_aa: CASSWTTTQETQYF

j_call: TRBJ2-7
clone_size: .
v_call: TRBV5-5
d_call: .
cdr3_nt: TGTGCCAGCAGCTCAGCGGGGGACAGACCAACCTACGAGCAGTACTTC
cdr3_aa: CASSSAGDRPTYEQYF

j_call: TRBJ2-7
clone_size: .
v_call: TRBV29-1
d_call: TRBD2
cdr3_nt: TGCAGCGCCCGACTCTTGACCCCGGGACTACCCGTTGAGCAGTACTTC
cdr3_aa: CSARLLTPGLPVEQYF

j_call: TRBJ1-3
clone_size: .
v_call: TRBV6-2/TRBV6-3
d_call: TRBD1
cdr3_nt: TGTGCCAGCAGTCGACAGGGGGTCGTTTCTGGAAACACCATATATTTT
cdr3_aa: CASSRQGVVSGNTIYF

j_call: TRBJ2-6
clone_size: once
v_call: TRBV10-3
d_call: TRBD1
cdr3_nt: TGTGCCATCTCCAGGGGGCCTGGGGCCAACGTCCTGACTTTC
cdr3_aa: CAISRGPGANVLTF

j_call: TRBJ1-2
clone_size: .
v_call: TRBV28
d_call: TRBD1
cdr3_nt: TGTGCCAGCAGTACAGGGGGGATCTATGGCTACACCTTC
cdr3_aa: CASSTGGIYGYTF

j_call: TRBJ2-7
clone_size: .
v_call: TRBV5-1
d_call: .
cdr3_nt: TGCGCCAGCAGCTTGGGAGCCCCTTCGGACGAGCAGTACTTC
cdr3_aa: CASSLGAPSDEQYF

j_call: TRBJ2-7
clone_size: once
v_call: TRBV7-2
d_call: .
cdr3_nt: TGTGCCAGCAGCATACAGGACTACGAGCAGTACTTC
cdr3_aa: CASSIQDYEQYF

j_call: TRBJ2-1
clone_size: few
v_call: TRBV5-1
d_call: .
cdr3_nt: TGCGCCAGCAGCAGTAGCGGAGGATACAATGAGCAGTTCTTC
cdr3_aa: CASSSSGGYNEQFF

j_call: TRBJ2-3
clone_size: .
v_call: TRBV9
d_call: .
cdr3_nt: TGTGCCAGCAGCGTAGAGGGGAATCGGCCAAATACGCAGTATTTT
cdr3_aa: CASSVEGNRPNTQYF

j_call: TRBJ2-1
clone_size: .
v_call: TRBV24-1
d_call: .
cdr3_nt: TGTGCCACCAGTGAAGGTTACCGCGAAGGGGGGGCAAGGAATGAGCAGTTCTTC
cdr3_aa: CATSEGYREGGARNEQFF